One T cell receptor beta chain is described in this entry. Its specificity is not known. This specimen belongs to a study of cytomegalovirus exposure and HLA in healthy donors. The primer mix had 60 Vbeta and 13 Jbeta primers. Produced via immunoSEQ multiplex PCR; TCRdb's table is partial and in-frame only. There are approximately 150,000 clones in the sample; around 80% occur only once, and under 5% lies in the top ten. V was pared by 0 bases and J by 3 bases, with 14 bases between. The CDR3 has 16 residues. The germline gives CDR1 MNHNY, CDR2 SVGAGI (reference sequence). Regarding the study as a whole: When the data were analyzed later, several of the most significant clusters appeared to be linked to common viral pathogens.

Sequenced: PBMCs. The rearrangement joins TRBV6-6 to TRBJ1-2; D is unresolved. The receptor was derived from a man aged 18-30 years in good health and CMV-seronegative. The CDR3 DNA follows: TGTGCCAGCAGTTACTCGACTACCTATCTTTACTATGGCTACACCTTC. Protein: CASSYSTTYLYYGYTF.